The subject of this entry is one T cell receptor (beta chain). Its matching antigen is unknown. V was clipped by 4 bases and J by 2 bases, with 8 bases between them. This CDR3 contains 12 residues. The germline V gene has CDR1 SQVTM and CDR2 ANQGSEA. This record belongs to a study of shared clonotypes between healthy human individuals. The overall study: Per donor, three plates held CD4 naive cells, three held CD4 memory, two held CD8 naive and one held CD8 memory. Regarding the study as a whole: Four donors held 4.5% to 5% of naive CD4 clonotypes in common.

Several immunoSEQ plates held equal portions of the genomic DNA taken from each subset. Clones were sequenced by immunoSEQ multiplex PCR, and TCRdb holds only the in-frame ones, with some missing. The sample has more than 150,000 clones; 65% to 70% are singletons. The V call is TRBV29-1, the J call TRBJ1-2, with a tentative D call TRBD1 (5 bases). The TCR comes from a young man in good health. Sample: memory CD4+ T cells sorted from blood. Subset defined: CD45RA-negative fraction. CDR3 nucleotide sequence: TGCAGCGTTGTACAGGTGAACTATGGCTACACCTTC. It specifies CSVVQVNYGYTF.